At least ten counts were recorded for the clone carrying this TCR beta chain. Profiles of TCR beta VDJ and CDR3 were generated from a genomic DNA template. TCRdb re-analysed the reads in MiXCR, keeping a single row per CDR3 protein. The sample lists 130,000 or so distinct CDR3 sequences; 41% were seen once. The sample belongs to a study of CD8+CD57+ T cells in acquired aplastic anemia. Across the whole study: The DNA of sorted CD4+ and CD8+ cells averaged 3.2 ug.

Between the trimmed V and J ends, which lost 4 bases and 2 bases, there was a span of 23 bases. The CDR3 has 19 residues. Germline CDR1 LNHDA, CDR2 SQIVND (reference sequence). The TCR originated in a human donor in good health, serving as a control. The chain has TRBV19 and TRBJ2-2; D gene ambiguous. The sequenced material came from sorted CD4+, CD8+, or CD8+CD57+ T cells (not recorded which) from PBMCs. The CDR3 region is CASSTSRRPPWANTGELFF. CDR3 nucleotide sequence: TGTGCCAGTAGTACATCACGGCGGCCTCCGTGGGCTAACACCGGGGAGCTGTTTTTT. The entire variable domain, with the rest obtained from reference TRBV19 and TRBJ2-2, is as follows: DGGITQSPKYLFRKEGQNVTLSCEQNLNHDAMYWYRQDPGQGLRLIYYSQIVNDFQKGDIAEGYSVSREKKESFPLTVTSAQKNPTAFYLCASSTSRRPPWANTGELFFGEGSRLTVL.